The entry that follows covers one T cell receptor (beta chain) sequence. The sample comes from a study of blood T cell repertoires in COVID-19. Repertoires were generated with immunoSEQ multiplex PCR, while TCRdb's copy carries only in-frame clones and drops some. The table records 190,000 or so clones, roughly 90% of them present only once. Germline lookup yields CDR1 SNHLY and CDR2 FYNNEI. This CDR3 has 16 amino acids. V gave up 6 bases and J gave up 2 bases, with 16 bases separating them. Sample: PBMCs or T cells enriched from blood (not recorded which). The chain has TRBV2 and TRBJ2-2; D call uncertain. This clonotype was sampled from a woman in her 30s who had been exposed to COVID-19. CDR3: CASRDDLVLNTGELFF. CDR3 nucleotide sequence: TGTGCCAGCAGGGATGATCTAGTATTAAACACCGGGGAGCTGTTTTTT.